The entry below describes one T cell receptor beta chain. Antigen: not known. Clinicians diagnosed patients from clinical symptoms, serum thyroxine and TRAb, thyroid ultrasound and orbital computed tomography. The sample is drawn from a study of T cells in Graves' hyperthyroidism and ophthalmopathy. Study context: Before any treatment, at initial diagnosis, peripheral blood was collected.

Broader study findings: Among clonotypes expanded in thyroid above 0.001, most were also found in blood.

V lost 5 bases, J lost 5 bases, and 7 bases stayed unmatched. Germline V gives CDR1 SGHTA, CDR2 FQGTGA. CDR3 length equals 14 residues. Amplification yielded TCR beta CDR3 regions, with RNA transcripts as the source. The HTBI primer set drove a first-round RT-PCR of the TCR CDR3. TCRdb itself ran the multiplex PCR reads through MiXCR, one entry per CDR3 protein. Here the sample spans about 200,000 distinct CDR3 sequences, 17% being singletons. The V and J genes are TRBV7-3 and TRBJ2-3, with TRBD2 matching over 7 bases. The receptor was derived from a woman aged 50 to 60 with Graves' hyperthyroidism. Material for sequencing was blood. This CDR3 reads CASSPGLSGDTQYF. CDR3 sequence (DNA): TGTGCCAGCAGCCCGGGACTAAGTGGAGATACGCAGTATTTT.